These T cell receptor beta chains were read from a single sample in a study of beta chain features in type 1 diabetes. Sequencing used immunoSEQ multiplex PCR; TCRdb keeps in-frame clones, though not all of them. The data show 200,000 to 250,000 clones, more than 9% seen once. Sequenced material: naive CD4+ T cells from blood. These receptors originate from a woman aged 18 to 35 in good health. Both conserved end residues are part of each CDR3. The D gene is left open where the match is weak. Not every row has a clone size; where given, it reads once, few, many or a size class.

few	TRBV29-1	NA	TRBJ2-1	CSVEGGTPYAEQFF	TGCAGCGTTGAAGGTGGGACACCGTATGCTGAGCAGTTCTTC
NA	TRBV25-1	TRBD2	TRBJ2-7	CASSEPSGLAYEQYF	TGTGCCAGCAGTGAGCCCTCGGGACTAGCCTACGAGCAGTACTTC
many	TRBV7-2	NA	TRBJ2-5	CASSRVPETQYF	TGTGCCAGCAGCCGGGTGCCAGAGACCCAGTACTTC
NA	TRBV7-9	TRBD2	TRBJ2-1	CASSREGPHNEQFF	TGTGCCAGCAGCCGGGAGGGCCCCCACAATGAGCAGTTCTTC
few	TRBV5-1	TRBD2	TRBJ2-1	CASSPYGLAGSNEQFF	TGCGCCAGCAGCCCCTACGGACTAGCGGGCTCTAATGAGCAGTTCTTC
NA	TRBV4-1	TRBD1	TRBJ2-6	CASSQPTGEGANVLTF	TGCGCCAGCAGCCAACCGACAGGGGAGGGGGCCAACGTCCTGACTTTC
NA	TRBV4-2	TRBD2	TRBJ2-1	CASSQLSGSDYNEQFF	TGTGCCAGCAGCCAACTTAGCGGGAGTGATTACAATGAGCAGTTCTTC
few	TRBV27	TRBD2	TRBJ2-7	CASSSGLAGTYEQYF	TGTGCCAGCAGTTCGGGACTAGCGGGCACCTACGAGCAGTACTTC
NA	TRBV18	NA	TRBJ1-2	CASSPKTGYGYTF	TGTGCCAGCTCACCAAAGACAGGCTATGGCTACACCTTC
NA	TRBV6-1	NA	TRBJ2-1	CASWEIVYNEQFF	TGTGCCAGCTGGGAGATTGTCTACAATGAGCAGTTCTTC
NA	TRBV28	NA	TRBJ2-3	CASRTGSTDTQYF	TGTGCCAGCAGAACAGGGAGCACAGATACGCAGTATTTT
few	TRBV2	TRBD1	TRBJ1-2	CASISGQGFYGYTF	TGTGCCAGCATTTCGGGACAGGGGTTCTATGGCTACACCTTC
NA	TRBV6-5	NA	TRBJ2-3	CASSYQGGRDTQYF	TGTGCCAGCAGTTACCAAGGAGGTAGAGATACGCAGTATTTT
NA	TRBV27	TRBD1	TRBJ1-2	CASSFLGQGRSNYGYTF	TGTGCCAGCAGTTTCCTCGGACAGGGACGGAGTAACTATGGCTACACCTTC
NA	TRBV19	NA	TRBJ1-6	CASSIVDSPLHF	TGTGCCAGTAGTATCGTTGATTCACCCCTCCACTTT
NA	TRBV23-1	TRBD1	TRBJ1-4	CASSHGQGQLRRATNEKLFF	TGCGCCAGCAGTCATGGACAGGGACAGCTACGAAGAGCAACTAATGAAAAACTGTTTTTT
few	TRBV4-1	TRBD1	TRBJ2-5	CASSPTGREETQYF	TGCGCCAGCAGCCCGACAGGGAGAGAGGAGACCCAGTACTTC
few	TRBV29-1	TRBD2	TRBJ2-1	CSVWGGLSGPYNEQFF	TGCAGCGTATGGGGAGGGCTTAGCGGGCCCTACAATGAGCAGTTCTTC
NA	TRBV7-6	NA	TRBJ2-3	CASSSLPLGTDTQYF	TGTGCCAGCAGCTCACTCCCGCTGGGCACAGATACGCAGTATTTT
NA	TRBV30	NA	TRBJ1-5	CAWSRTPEKNQPQHF	TGTGCCTGGAGTCGGACACCCGAGAAAAATCAGCCCCAGCATTTT
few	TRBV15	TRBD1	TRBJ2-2	CATSTKTGRTGELFF	TGTGCCACCAGCACCAAGACAGGGCGAACCGGGGAGCTGTTTTTT
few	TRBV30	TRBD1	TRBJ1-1	CAWTLDREAFF	TGTGCCTGGACGCTGGACAGGGAAGCTTTCTTT
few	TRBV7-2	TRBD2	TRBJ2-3	CASSAGTSGSVDTQYF	TGTGCCAGCAGTGCCGGGACTAGCGGGTCGGTAGATACGCAGTATTTT
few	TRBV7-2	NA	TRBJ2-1	CASSLGVGGVEQFF	TGTGCCAGCAGCTTAGGGGTAGGAGGGGTTGAGCAGTTCTTC
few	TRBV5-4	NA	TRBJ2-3	CASSSSKQGRVIGTDTQYF	TGTGCCAGCAGCTCCAGTAAACAGGGTAGGGTGATTGGGACAGATACGCAGTATTTT
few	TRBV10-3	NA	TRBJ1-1	CAIRTDRNTEAFF	TGTGCCATCAGAACGGACAGAAACACTGAAGCTTTCTTT
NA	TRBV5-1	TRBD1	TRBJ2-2	CASSLAQGAFELFF	TGCGCCAGCAGCTTGGCCCAGGGGGCGTTTGAGCTGTTTTTT
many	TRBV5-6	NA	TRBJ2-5	CASSPPLGQTQYF	TGTGCCAGCAGCCCTCCACTAGGTCAGACCCAGTACTTC
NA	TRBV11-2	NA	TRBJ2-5	CASSLFFQGGETQYF	TGTGCCAGCAGCTTGTTCTTCCAGGGGGGAGAGACCCAGTACTTC
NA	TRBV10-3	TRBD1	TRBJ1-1	CAIFPSGGTEAFF	TGTGCCATCTTTCCTTCAGGGGGCACTGAAGCTTTCTTT
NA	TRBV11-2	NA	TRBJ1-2	CASSLGRRIALYGYTF	TGTGCCAGCAGCTTAGGGAGGCGGATTGCACTCTATGGCTACACCTTC
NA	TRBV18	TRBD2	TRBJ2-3	CASSPEGGRAGTDTQYF	TGTGCCAGCTCACCTGAGGGCGGGAGGGCCGGAACAGATACGCAGTATTTT
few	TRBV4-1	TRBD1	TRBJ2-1	CASSHRGQGAGNEQFF	TGCGCCAGCAGCCACCGGGGACAGGGGGCAGGAAATGAGCAGTTCTTC
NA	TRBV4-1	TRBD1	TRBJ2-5	CASSQDVSRQGYQETQYF	TGCGCCAGCAGCCAAGACGTAAGCCGACAGGGGTACCAAGAGACCCAGTACTTC
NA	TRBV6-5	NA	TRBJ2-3	CASSYSGVGGVDTQYF	TGTGCCAGCAGTTACTCAGGGGTCGGGGGAGTCGATACGCAGTATTTT
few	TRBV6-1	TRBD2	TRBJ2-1	CASSGLAGGMGEQFF	TGTGCCAGCAGTGGGCTAGCGGGAGGGATGGGTGAGCAGTTCTTC
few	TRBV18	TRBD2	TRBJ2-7	CASSPPPSGDEQYF	TGTGCCAGCTCACCACCCCCTAGCGGGGACGAGCAGTACTTC
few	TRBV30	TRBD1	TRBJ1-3	CAWAGTASGNTIYF	TGTGCCTGGGCCGGGACAGCCTCTGGAAACACCATATATTTT
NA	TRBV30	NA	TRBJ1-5	CAWSGVAGQPQHF	TGTGCCTGGAGCGGGGTGGCGGGACAGCCCCAGCATTTT
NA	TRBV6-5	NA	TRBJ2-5	CASSRTLQETQYF	TGTGCCAGCAGTCGGACTCTACAAGAGACCCAGTACTTC
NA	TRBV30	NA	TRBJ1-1	CAWSRAGTEAFF	TGTGCCTGGAGTAGGGCGGGCACTGAAGCTTTCTTT
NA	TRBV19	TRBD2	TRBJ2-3	CASSLLAGPSTDTQYF	TGTGCCAGTAGCCTACTAGCGGGGCCGAGCACAGATACGCAGTATTTT
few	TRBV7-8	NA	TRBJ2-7	CASSLARSGPRYEQYF	TGTGCCAGCAGCTTAGCGCGGTCAGGGCCACGCTACGAGCAGTACTTC
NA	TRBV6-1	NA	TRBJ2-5	CASSGHLQGRQTQYF	TGTGCCAGCAGTGGACACCTCCAGGGGAGACAGACCCAGTACTTC
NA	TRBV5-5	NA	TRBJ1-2	CASSLAGVGGYTF	TGTGCCAGCAGCTTAGCAGGGGTTGGAGGCTACACCTTC
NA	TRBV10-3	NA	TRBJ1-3	CAISGQIKSGNTIYF	TGTGCCATCAGTGGACAGATTAAATCTGGAAACACCATATATTTT
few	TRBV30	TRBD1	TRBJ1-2	CAWSSGGGNYGYTF	TGTGCCTGGAGTTCAGGGGGCGGCAACTATGGCTACACCTTC
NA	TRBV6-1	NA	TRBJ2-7	CATRASYYEQYF	TGTGCCACGAGGGCATCCTACTACGAGCAGTACTTC